These 3 T cell receptor beta chains were sequenced from one sample in a study of T cells in Graves' hyperthyroidism and ophthalmopathy. TCR beta CDR3 regions were amplified from RNA. TCR CDR3 regions were first amplified by RT-PCR with HTBI primers. TCRdb processed the multiplex PCR reads anew with MiXCR; each CDR3 protein has one entry. The sample yields under 300,000 distinct CDR3 sequences, 15% seen once. The sequenced material came from blood. The receptors derive from a woman in her forties or fifties with Graves' hyperthyroidism that later progressed to Graves' ophthalmopathy.

There are many counts of this clonotype. The rearrangement joins TRBV7-9 to TRBJ2-7; the D gene is possibly TRBD2 (7 bases). V lost 1 base and J lost 3, with 13 bases in between. The CDR3 is made up of 15 amino acids. CDR1 is SEHNR and CDR2 is FQNEAQ in the germline V gene (reference sequence). As DNA, the CDR3 is TGTGCCAGCAGCTTAGAGGGCGGGGGCTACTACGAGCAGTACTTC. Its protein is CASSLEGGGYYEQYF.

The rearrangement links TRBV7-6 to TRBJ1-1, with unresolved D. In germline, CDR1 is SGHVS, CDR2 FNYEAQ. This CDR3 has 11 residues. The germline V and J ends were trimmed by 5 bases and 8 bases, with 9 bases remaining between them. The CDR3 nucleotides read TGTGCCAGCAGCCCCCCGGGGGAAGCTTTCTTT. Its protein product is CASSPPGEAFF.

The CDR3 nucleotides are TGCAGTGCTAAACGGTCTAGCGGCTCCTACGAGCAGTACTTC. This sequence encodes CSAKRSSGSYEQYF. V usage is TRBV20-1 and J usage is TRBJ2-7; 7 bases map to TRBD2. The CDR3 covers 14 residues. The V segment lost 4 bases and the J segment 0 bases; nucleotides outside the gene matches: 6. CDR1 and CDR2 from the germline V gene are DFQATT and SNEGSKA (reference sequence).